The clone carrying this T cell receptor beta chain was seen ten or more times. The antigen is undetermined. The sample originates from a study of neurological immune-mediated disorders. Study-wide findings and caveats: The level of TCR clonal expansion was highest in patients with HTLV-1-associated myelopathy and lowest in multiple sclerosis, where it fell below the level seen in healthy controls.

The CDR3 consists of 14 residues. Germline CDR1 reads DFQATT; CDR2 reads SNEGSKA (reference sequence). V was clipped by 6 bases and J by 6 bases; unmatched bases: 7. Noted time point: longitudinal time-point 3. Unsorted libraries were derived from 2 million PBMCs stored at -80 C. From 15-18 subjects, each sequencing run yielded over 160 million TCR-beta sequences. MiXCR was run by TCRdb on the 5' RACE reads, yielding one entry per CDR3 protein. The sample has about 99,000 distinct CDR3 sequences, roughly a tenth seen once; the top ten hold around 3.1%. The TCR sequence derives from a female donor with HTLV-1-associated myelopathy (HAM/TSP). V is TRBV20-1 and J is TRBJ1-6, with 8 bases matching TRBD1. Sequencing was performed on PBMCs. CDR3 loop: CSAQAGGPNSPLHF. DNA of the CDR3: TGCAGTGCGCAAGCAGGGGGCCCTAATTCACCCCTCCACTTT.